The clone carrying this T cell receptor (beta chain) was observed a few times. Its antigen is unknown. Library preparation tagged each individual cDNA molecule with a unique molecular identifier. TCRdb ran MiXCR on the RACE reads and lists one entry per CDR3 protein. Among under 100,000 distinct CDR3 sequences listed, 11% were seen once. Stated time point: patch test 3, about 24 weeks after DPC sensitization. Treatment denoted: therapeutic diphenylcyclopropenone sensitization with weekly scalp DPC. The data originate from a study of human T cells and chemical hapten exposure. About the study: Patients, predominantly female, presented with alopecia areata, totalis or universalis.

Study results and limitations: Counts of TCRs above 1 in 1000 frequency stayed unchanged with DPC sensitization. Expanded TCRs made up significantly more big CDR3 similarity clusters than controls did.

Germline values: CDR1 LGHNA, CDR2 YNFKEQ. This CDR3 is built from 14 residues. V was clipped by 4 bases and J by 7 bases; unmatched bases: 4. The sequence was collected from a woman in her forties or fifties with alopecia areata. Some clones in this sample may be carry-over from other donors' samples. This material consisted of whole blood, taken in connection with sensitization to the hapten diphenylcyclopropenone (DPC). This chain links TRBV4-2 with TRBJ1-5, with 10 bases aligning to TRBD1. Here the CDR3 DNA reads TGTGCCAGCAGCCGGGACAGGGGAGGGCAGCCCCAGCATTTT. It yields the protein CASSRDRGGQPQHF.